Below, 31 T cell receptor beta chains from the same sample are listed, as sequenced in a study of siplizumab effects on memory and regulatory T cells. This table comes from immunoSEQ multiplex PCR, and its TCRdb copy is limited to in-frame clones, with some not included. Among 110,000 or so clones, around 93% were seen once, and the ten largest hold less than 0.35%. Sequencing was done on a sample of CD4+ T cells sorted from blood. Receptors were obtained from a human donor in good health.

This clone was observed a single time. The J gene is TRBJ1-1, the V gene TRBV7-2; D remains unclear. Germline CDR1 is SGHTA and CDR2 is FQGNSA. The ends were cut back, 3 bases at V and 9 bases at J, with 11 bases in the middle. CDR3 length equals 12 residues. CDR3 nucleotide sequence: TGTGCCAGCAGCTTTTCAGTTGGGCAAGCTTTCTTT. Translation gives CASSFSVGQAFF.

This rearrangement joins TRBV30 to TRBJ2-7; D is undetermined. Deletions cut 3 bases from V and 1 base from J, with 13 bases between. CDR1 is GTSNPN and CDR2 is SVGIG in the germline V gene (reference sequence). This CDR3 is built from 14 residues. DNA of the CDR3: TGTGCCTGGAGCTCGTCGGACCTTTCCTACGAGCAGTACTTC. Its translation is CAWSSSDLSYEQYF.

The chain's CDR3 is CASSSGQGSQPQHF. CDR3 DNA: TGCGCCAGCAGCTCGGGACAGGGTTCTCAGCCCCAGCATTTT. The chain has TRBV5-1 and TRBJ1-5; 9 nucleotides agree with TRBD1. CDR1 and CDR2 (germline): SGHRS, YFSETQ. This CDR3 spans 14 amino acids. V lost 3 bases to trimming and J lost 6 bases; unmatched junction nucleotides: 4.

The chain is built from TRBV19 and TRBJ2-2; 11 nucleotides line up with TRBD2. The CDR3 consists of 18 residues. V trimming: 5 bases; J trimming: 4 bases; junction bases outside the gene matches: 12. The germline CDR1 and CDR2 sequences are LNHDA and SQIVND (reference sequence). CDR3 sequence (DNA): TGTGCCAGTAGTTCAAAAAAAACTAGCGGGAGTTTCACCGGGGAGCTGTTTTTT. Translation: CASSSKKTSGSFTGELFF.

CDR3 loop: CASSQTGRTNYGYTF. The CDR3 DNA sequence: TGCGCCAGCAGCCAAACGGGACGGACCAACTATGGCTACACCTTC. The J gene is TRBJ1-2, the V gene TRBV4-1; possible D gene TRBD1, 5 bases. This CDR3 has 15 residues. Trimming removed 2 bases at V and 2 bases at J, with 12 bases between. CDR1 is MGHRA and CDR2 is YSYEKL in the germline V gene.

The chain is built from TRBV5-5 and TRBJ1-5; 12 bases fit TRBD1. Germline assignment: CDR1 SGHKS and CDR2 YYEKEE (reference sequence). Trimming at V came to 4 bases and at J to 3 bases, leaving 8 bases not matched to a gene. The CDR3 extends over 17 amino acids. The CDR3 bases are TGTGCCAGCAGCGGGACAGGGGGCTCGACTTTCAATCAGCCCCAGCATTTT. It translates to CASSGTGGSTFNQPQHF.

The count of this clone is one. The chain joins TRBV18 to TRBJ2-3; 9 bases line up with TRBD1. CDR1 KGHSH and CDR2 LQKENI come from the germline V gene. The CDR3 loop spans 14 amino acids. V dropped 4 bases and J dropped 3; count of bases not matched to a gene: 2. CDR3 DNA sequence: TGTGCCAGCTCACGGACAGGGGTGACAGATACGCAGTATTTT. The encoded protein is CASSRTGVTDTQYF.

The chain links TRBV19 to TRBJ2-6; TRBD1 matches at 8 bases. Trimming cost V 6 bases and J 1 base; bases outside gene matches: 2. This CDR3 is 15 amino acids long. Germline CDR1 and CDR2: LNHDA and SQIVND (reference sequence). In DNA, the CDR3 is TGTGCCAGTAGGGACAGGGTGTCTGGGGCCAACGTCCTGACTTTC. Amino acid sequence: CASRDRVSGANVLTF.

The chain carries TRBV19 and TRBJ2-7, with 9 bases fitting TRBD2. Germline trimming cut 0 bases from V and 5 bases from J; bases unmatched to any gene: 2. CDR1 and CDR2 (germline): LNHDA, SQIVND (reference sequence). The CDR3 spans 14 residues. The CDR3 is CASSIERTSDEQYF. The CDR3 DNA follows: TGTGCCAGTAGTATAGAGAGGACTAGCGACGAGCAGTACTTC.

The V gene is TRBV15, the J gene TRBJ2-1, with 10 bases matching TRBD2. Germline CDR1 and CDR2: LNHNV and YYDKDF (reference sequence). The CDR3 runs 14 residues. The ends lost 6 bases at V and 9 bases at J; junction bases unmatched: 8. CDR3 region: CATSRLAGDSEQFF. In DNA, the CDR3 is TGTGCCACCAGTAGGCTAGCGGGAGACAGTGAGCAGTTCTTC.

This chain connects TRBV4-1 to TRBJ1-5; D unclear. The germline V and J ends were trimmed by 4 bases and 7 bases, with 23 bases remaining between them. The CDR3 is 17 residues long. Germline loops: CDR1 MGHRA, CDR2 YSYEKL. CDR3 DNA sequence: TGCGCCAGCAGCCCCCAAGGGATTTTGTTAGGCGACCAGCCCCAGCATTTT. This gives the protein CASSPQGILLGDQPQHF.

The CDR3 sequence is CASSIDPGQKMNTEAFF. CDR3 in DNA: TGTGCCAGCAGCATCGATCCGGGACAGAAAATGAACACTGAAGCTTTCTTT. This sequence joins TRBV5-6 and TRBJ1-1, with 7 bases lining up with TRBD1. Germline CDR1 and CDR2: SGHDT and YYEEEE. The CDR3 runs to 17 residues. J was trimmed by 0 bases and V by 4 bases; bases with no gene match: 12.

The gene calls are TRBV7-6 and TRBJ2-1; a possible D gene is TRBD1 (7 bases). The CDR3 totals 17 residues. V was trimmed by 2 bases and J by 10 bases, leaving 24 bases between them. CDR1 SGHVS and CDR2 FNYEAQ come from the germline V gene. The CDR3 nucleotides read TGTGCCAGCAGCTTATCAATCCGAGGGAGCCCAGGGGGGGAGCAGTTCTTC. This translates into CASSLSIRGSPGGEQFF.

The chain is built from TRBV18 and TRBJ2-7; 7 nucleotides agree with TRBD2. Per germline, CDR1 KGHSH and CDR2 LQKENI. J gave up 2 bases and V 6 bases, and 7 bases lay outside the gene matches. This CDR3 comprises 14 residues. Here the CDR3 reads CASSQASGPYEQYF. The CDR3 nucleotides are TGTGCCAGCTCCCAGGCTAGCGGTCCCTACGAGCAGTACTTC.

Here the CDR3 DNA reads TGTGCCAGTTGCTTGTGGGGGGCATCCGAAGCTTTCTTT. Translating it yields CASCLWGASEAFF. The V and J genes are TRBV19 and TRBJ1-1; TRBD1 might be the D (6 bases). Trimming stripped 8 bases from V and 8 bases from J, with 18 bases between. CDR3 size: 13 residues. Germline loops: CDR1 LNHDA, CDR2 SQIVND (reference sequence).

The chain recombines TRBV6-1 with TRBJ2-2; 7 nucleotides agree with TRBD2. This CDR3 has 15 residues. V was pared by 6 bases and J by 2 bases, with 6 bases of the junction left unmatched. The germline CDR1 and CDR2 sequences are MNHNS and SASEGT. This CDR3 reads CASRGGTTNTGELFF. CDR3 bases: TGTGCCAGCAGGGGCGGGACTACCAACACCGGGGAGCTGTTTTTT.

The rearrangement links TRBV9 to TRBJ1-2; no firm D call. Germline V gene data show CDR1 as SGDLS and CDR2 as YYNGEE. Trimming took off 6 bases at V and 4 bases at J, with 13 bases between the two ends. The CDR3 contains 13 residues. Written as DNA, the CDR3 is TGTGCCAGCACCCCGGGGTGGAGCTATGGCTACACCTTC. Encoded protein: CASTPGWSYGYTF.

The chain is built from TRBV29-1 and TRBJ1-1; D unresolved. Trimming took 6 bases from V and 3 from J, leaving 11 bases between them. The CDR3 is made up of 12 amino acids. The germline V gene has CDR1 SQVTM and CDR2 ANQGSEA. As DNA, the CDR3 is TGCAGCGTGGCCCGGCGGGACACTGAAGCTTTCTTT. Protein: CSVARRDTEAFF.

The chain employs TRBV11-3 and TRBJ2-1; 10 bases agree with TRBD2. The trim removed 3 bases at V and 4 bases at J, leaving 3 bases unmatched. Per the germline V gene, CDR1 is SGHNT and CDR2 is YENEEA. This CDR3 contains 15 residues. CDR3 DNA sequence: TGTGCCAGCAGCTTCCGGACTAGCGGTTACAATGAGCAGTTCTTC. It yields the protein CASSFRTSGYNEQFF.

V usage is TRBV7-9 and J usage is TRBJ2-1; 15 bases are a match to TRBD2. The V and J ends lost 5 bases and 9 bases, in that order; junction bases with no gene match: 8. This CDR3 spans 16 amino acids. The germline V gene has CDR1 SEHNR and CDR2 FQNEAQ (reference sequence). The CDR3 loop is CASSAGLAGGNREQFF. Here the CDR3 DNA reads TGTGCCAGCAGCGCCGGACTAGCGGGAGGGAATCGTGAGCAGTTCTTC.

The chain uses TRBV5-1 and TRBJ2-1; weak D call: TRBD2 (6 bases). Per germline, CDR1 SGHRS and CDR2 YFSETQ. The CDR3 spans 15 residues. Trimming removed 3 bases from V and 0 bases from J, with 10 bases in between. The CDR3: CASSSAGSSYNEQFF. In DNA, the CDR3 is TGCGCCAGCAGCTCGGCGGGGTCCTCCTACAATGAGCAGTTCTTC.

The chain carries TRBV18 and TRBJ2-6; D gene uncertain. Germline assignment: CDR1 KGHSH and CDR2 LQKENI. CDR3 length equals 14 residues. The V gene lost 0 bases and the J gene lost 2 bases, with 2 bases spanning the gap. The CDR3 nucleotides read TGTGCCAGCTCACCACCTGCTGGGGCCAACGTCCTGACTTTC. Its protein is CASSPPAGANVLTF. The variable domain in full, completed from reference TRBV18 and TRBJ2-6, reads NAGVMQNPRHLVRRRGQEARLRCSPMKGHSHVYWYRQLPEEGLKFMVYLQKENIIDESGMPKERFSAEFPKEGPSILRIQQVVRGDSAAYFCASSPPAGANVLTFGAGSRLTVL.

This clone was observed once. The DNA for the CDR3 is TGTGCCAGCAGCCTATCCGGACAGGGGGGCTATGGCTACACCTTC. Amino acids: CASSLSGQGGYGYTF. The chain carries TRBV7-3 and TRBJ1-2; 10 bases are shared with TRBD1. This CDR3 is 15 amino acids long. After removal of 5 bases from V and 4 bases from J, the junction contained 7 bases not matched to a gene. CDR1 is SGHTA, CDR2 FQGTGA, per germline.

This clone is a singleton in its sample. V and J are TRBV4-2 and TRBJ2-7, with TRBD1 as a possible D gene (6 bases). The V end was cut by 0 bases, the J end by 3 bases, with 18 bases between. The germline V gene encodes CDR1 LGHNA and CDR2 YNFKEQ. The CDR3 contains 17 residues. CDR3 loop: CASSQDLDSQVGYEQYF. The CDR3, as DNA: TGTGCCAGCAGCCAAGATTTGGACAGTCAAGTGGGCTACGAGCAGTACTTC.

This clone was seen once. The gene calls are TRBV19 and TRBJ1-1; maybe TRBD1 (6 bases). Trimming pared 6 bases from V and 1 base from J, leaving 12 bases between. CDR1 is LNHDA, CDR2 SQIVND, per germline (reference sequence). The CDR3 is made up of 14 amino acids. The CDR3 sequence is CASRPGARNTEAFF. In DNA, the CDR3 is TGTGCCAGTAGACCGGGGGCAAGGAACACTGAAGCTTTCTTT.

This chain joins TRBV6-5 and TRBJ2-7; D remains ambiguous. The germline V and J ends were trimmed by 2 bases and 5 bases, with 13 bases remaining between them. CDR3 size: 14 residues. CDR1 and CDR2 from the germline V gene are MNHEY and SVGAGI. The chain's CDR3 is CASSYRSIGHEQYF. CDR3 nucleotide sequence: TGTGCCAGCAGTTACCGGTCGATTGGTCACGAGCAGTACTTC.

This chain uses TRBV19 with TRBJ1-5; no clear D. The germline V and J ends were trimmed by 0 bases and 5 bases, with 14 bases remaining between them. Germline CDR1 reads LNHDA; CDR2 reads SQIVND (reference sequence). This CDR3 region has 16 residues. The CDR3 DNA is TGTGCCAGTAGTATAGAGGCCGCTACTAAGTATCAGCCCCAGCATTTT. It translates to CASSIEAATKYQPQHF.

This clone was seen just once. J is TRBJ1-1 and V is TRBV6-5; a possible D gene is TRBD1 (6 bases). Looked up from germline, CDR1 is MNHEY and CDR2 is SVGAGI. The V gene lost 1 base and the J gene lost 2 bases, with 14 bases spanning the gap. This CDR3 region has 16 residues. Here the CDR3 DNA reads TGTGCCAGCAGTTACTTTAGCAGGGGCCTAAACACTGAAGCTTTCTTT. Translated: CASSYFSRGLNTEAFF.

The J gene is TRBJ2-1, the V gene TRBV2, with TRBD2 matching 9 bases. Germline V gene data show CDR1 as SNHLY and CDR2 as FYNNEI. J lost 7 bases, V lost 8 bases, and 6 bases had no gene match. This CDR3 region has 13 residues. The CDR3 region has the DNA TGTGCCAGCTCGGGACTAGCAAATAATGAGCAGTTCTTC. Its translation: CASSGLANNEQFF.

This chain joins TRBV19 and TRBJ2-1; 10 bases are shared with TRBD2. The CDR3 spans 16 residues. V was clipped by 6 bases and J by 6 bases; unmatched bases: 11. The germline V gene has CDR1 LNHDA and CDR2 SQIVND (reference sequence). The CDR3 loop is CASSSLAGALRNEQFF. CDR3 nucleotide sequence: TGTGCCAGTAGCTCCCTAGCGGGAGCCCTTCGCAATGAGCAGTTCTTC.

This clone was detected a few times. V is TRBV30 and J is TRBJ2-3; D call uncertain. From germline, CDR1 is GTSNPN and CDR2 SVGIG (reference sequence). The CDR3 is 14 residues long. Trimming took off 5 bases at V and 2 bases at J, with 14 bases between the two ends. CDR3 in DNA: TGTGCCTGGGGGCAGGCGACTTCCACAGATACGCAGTATTTT. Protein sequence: CAWGQATSTDTQYF.